This T cell receptor (beta chain) comes out of a study of blood T cell repertoires in COVID-19. Study-level information: Spain, Italy and the United States supplied samples that represented acute and convalescent COVID-19. T cells, B-cell-depleted T cells, or PBMCs supplied cDNA or gDNA.

V was pared by 2 bases and J by 7 bases, with 8 bases of the junction left unmatched. The CDR3 runs to 15 residues. The germline CDR1 and CDR2 sequences are SEHNR and FQNEAQ (reference sequence). Only a few counts were recorded for this clone. Assay: immunoSEQ multiplex PCR; the TCRdb copy retains only in-frame clones and omits some. The sample records over 150,000 clones, approximately 82% being singletons. This sequence originates from a human donor with acute or convalescent COVID-19. The donor label of this sample is uncertain. This chain links TRBV7-9 with TRBJ2-1; 7 nucleotides line up with TRBD2. Sequences were obtained from peripheral blood. CDR3 in amino acids: CASSLQAGPGNEQFF. The CDR3 DNA reads as TGTGCCAGCAGCTTACAAGCGGGGCCAGGGAATGAGCAGTTCTTC.